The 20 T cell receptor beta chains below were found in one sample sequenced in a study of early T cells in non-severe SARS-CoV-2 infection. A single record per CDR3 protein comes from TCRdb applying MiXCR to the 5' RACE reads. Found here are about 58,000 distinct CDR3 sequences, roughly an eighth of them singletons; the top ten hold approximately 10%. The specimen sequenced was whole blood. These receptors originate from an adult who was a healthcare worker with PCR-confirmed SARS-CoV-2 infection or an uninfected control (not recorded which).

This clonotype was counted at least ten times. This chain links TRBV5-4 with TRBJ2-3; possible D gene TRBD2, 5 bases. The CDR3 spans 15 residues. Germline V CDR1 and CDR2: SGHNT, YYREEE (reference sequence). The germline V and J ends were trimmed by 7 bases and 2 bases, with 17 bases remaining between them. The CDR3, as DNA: TGTGCCAGCTCGGTGTACGGACTCTACACAGATACGCAGTATTTT. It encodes CASSVYGLYTDTQYF. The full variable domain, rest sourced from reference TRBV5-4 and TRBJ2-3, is ETGVTQSPTHLIKTRGQQVTLRCSSQSGHNTVSWYQQALGQGPQFIFQYYREEENGRGNFPPRFSGLQFPNYSSELNVNALELDDSALYLCASSVYGLYTDTQYFGPGTRLTVL.

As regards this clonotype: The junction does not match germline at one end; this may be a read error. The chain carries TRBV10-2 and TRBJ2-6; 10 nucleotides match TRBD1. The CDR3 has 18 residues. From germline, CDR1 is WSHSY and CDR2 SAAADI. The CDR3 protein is CTSSGLLGQGAGANVLTF. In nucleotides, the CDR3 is TGCACCAGCAGTGGGTTGTTAGGACAGGGGGCTGGGGCCAACGTCCTGACTTTC.

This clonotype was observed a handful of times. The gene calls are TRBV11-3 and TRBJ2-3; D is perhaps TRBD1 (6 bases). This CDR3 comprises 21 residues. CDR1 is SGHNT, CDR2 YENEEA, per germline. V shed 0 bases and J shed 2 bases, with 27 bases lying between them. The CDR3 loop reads CASSLDRPRTDRRPDTDTQYF. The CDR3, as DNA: TGTGCCAGCAGCTTAGATCGACCGAGGACCGACAGGCGACCTGACACAGATACGCAGTATTTT.

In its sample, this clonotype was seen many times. The CDR3, as DNA: TGCAGCGTTGTATCTGGGGCAACGAGGGAGCAGTACTTC. Translated, it gives CSVVSGATREQYF. This chain connects TRBV29-1 to TRBJ2-7, with TRBD1 as a possible D gene (5 bases). Between the trimmed V and J ends, which lost 4 bases and 7 bases, there was a span of 17 bases. This CDR3 comprises 13 residues. Germline V gene lookup returns CDR1 SQVTM and CDR2 ANQGSEA.

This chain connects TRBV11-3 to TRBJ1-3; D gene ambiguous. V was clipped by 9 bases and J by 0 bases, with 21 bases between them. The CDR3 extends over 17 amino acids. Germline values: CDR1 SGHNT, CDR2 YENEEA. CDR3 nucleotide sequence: TGTGCCAGTACGCCAAAGAAGGTTCCGACCTCTGGAAACACCATATATTTT. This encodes CASTPKKVPTSGNTIYF.

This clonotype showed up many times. Here the CDR3 reads CASRPTSGRNDEQFF. The CDR3 DNA sequence: TGTGCCAGCAGGCCGACTAGCGGGAGGAACGATGAGCAGTTCTTC. V is TRBV7-2 and J is TRBJ2-1, with 13 bases matching TRBD2. The CDR3 runs 15 residues. Losses at the gene ends were 6 bases for V and 8 bases for J; bases not matched to a gene: 7. Germline V gene lookup returns CDR1 SGHTA and CDR2 FQGNSA.

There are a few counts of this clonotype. This CDR3 reads CSWTLNTEAFF. DNA for the CDR3: TGCAGTTGGACCCTGAACACTGAAGCTTTCTTT. The rearrangement links TRBV20-1 to TRBJ1-1; D not certain. The CDR3 totals 11 residues. Germline-derived CDR1 and CDR2 are DFQATT and SNEGSKA (reference sequence). V gave up 8 bases and J gave up 0 bases, with 7 bases separating them.

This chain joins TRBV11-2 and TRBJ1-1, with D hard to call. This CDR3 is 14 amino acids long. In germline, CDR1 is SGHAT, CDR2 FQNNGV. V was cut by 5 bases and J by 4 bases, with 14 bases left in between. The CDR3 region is CASSVDGRGTEAFF. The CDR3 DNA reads TGTGCCAGCAGCGTCGACGGGAGAGGCACTGAAGCTTTCTTT.

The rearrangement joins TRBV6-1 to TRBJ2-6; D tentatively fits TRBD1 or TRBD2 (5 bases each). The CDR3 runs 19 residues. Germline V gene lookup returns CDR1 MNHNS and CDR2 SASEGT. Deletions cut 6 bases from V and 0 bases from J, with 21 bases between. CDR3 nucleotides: TGTGCCAGCAGGTCAGGGTCGAGGGCTATTGACTCTGGGGCCAACGTCCTGACTTTC. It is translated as CASRSGSRAIDSGANVLTF.

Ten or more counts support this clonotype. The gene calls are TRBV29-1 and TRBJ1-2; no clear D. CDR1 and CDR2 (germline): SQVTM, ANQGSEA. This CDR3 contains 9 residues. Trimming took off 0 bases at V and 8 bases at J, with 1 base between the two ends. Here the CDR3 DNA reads TGCAGCGTTGAAGAAGGCTACACCTTC. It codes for CSVEEGYTF.

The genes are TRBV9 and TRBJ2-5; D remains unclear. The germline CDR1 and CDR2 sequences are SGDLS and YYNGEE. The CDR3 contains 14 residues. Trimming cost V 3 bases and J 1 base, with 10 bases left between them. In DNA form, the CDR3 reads TGTGCCAGCAGCGCCGTCGGTTTCCAAGAGACCCAGTACTTC. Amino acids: CASSAVGFQETQYF.

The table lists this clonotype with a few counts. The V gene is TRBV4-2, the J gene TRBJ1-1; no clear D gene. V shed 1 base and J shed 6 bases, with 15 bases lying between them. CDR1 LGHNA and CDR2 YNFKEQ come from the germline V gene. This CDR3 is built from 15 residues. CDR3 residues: CASSQVGIGLAEAFF. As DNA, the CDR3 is TGTGCCAGCAGCCAAGTAGGTATAGGGCTGGCTGAAGCTTTCTTT.

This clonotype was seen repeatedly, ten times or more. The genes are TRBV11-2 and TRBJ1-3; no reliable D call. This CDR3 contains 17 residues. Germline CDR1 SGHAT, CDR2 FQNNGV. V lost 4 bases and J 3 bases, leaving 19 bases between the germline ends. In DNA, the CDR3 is TGTGCCAGCAGCTCCCTTAGGGCGGGAAATTTTGGAAACACCATATATTTT. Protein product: CASSSLRAGNFGNTIYF.

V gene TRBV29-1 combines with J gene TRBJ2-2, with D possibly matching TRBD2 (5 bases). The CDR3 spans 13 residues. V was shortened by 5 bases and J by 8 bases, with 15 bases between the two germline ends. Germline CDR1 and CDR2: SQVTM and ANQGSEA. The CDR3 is CSVSLAGKGELFF. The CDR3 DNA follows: TGCAGCGTTTCCCTAGCAGGAAAAGGGGAGCTGTTTTTT.

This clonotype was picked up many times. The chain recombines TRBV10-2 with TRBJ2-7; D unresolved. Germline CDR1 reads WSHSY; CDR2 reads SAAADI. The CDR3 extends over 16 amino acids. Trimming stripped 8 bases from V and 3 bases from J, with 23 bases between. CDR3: CASEWRDNLGRYEQYF. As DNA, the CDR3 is TGCGCCAGCGAGTGGCGAGACAACCTAGGGCGCTACGAGCAGTACTTC.

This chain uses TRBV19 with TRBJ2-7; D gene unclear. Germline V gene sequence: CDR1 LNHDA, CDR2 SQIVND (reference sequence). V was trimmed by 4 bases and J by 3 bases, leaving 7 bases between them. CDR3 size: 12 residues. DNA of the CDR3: TGTGCCAGTAGTACGGACCTCTACGAGCAGTACTTC. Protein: CASSTDLYEQYF.

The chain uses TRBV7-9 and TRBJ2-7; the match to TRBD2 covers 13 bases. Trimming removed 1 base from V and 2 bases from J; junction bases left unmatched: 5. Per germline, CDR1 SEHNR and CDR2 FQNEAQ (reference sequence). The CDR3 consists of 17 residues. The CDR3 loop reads CASSLGTSGSSTYEQYF. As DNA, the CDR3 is TGTGCCAGCAGCTTAGGGACTAGCGGGAGTTCCACCTACGAGCAGTACTTC.

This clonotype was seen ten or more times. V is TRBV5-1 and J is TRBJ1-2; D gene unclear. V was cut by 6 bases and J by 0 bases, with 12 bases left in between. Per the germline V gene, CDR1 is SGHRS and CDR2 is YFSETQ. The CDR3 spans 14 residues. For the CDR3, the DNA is TGCGCCAGCACTTCCGAAAATCCTAACTATGGCTACACCTTC. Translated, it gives CASTSENPNYGYTF.

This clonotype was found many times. The CDR3 DNA is TGTGCCAGCAGCCCGGTTGTCTCTGGAAACACCATATATTTT. It yields the protein CASSPVVSGNTIYF. The chain carries TRBV11-2 and TRBJ1-3, with no clear D. The germline gives CDR1 SGHAT, CDR2 FQNNGV. CDR3 length: 14 amino acids. The V gene lost 5 bases and the J gene lost 0 bases, with 8 bases spanning the gap.

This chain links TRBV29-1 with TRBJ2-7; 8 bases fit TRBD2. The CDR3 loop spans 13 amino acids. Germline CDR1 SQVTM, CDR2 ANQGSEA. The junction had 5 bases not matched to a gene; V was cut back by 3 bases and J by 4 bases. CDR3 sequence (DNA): TGCAGCGTTGAGGGCGGGAGGTATTACGAGCAGTACTTC. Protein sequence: CSVEGGRYYEQYF.